The source of this T cell receptor (beta chain) is a study of spatial heterogeneity in lung cancer. Study information: Combinations of a unique TCR and a UMI were tallied in raw reads, and on average each appeared more than ten times.

At least ten counts were recorded for this clonotype. This beta chain appears as a stray read in a library generated for alpha chains; its size is not informative. Time point noted: sample taken at primary tumor resection. One entry per CDR3 protein results from TCRdb running MiXCR on the 5' RACE reads. The sample has about 15,000 distinct CDR3 sequences, 3% to 4.5% seen once. The sequencing used normal lung tissue next to the tumor, collected at surgery. This TCR came from a male donor with early-stage non-small cell lung cancer.

The CDR3 DNA sequence: TGTGCCAGCAGAACCGACAGGGGGCGGAACTACGAGCAGTACTTC. Residues: CASRTDRGRNYEQYF. The chain employs TRBV6-6 and TRBJ2-7, with TRBD1 matching over 10 bases. Germline values: CDR1 MNHNY, CDR2 SVGAGI (reference sequence). The CDR3 is 15 residues long. The trim removed 6 bases at V and 3 bases at J, leaving 8 bases unmatched.